This T cell receptor beta chain was recorded in a study of blood T cell repertoires in COVID-19. The germline CDR1 and CDR2 sequences are SGHNT and YYREEE (reference sequence). V was clipped by 0 bases and J by 0 bases, with 6 bases between them. This CDR3 is built from 14 residues. Using immunoSEQ multiplex PCR, the repertoire was profiled, and TCRdb retains in-frame clones only, with some absent. The table includes approximately 160,000 clones, around 80% detected once. Input material: peripheral blood. The rearrangement joins TRBV5-4 to TRBJ1-1, with D uncertain. The TCR originated in a woman aged 55-69 years with acute or convalescent COVID-19. CDR3 nucleotides: TGTGCCAGCAGCTTGGCCGGTATGAACACTGAAGCTTTCTTT. Its translation: CASSLAGMNTEAFF.